This T cell receptor beta chain comes out of a study of response to subunit inactivated influenza vaccine. Study observations and caveats: Authors suggested seasonal influenza vaccinations each recruit few new T cells.

There are a few counts of this clonotype. The antigen is unknown. The CDR3 is 17 residues long. The germline CDR1 and CDR2 sequences are LGHNA and YNFKEQ. V was pared by 1 base and J by 5 bases, with 9 bases of the junction left unmatched. TCRdb re-derived calls from the RT-PCR reads in MiXCR, one entry per CDR3 protein. The sample lists under 850,000 distinct CDR3 sequences; under 20% were seen once. This specimen consisted of PBMCs from blood, obtained 4 to 6 days after vaccination. The sequence came from a man between 50 and 59 years old who received an inactivated influenza vaccine. The chain links TRBV4-2 to TRBJ2-1, with TRBD2 matching 9 bases. Here the CDR3 reads CASSQALVTSGHNEQFF. CDR3 DNA: TGTGCCAGCAGCCAAGCTCTCGTGACTAGCGGACACAATGAGCAGTTCTTC.